This is a list of T cell receptor beta chains from one sample in a study of cytomegalovirus exposure and HLA in healthy donors. Clones were sequenced by immunoSEQ multiplex PCR, and TCRdb holds only the in-frame ones, with some missing. This repertoire shows roughly 68,000 clones, 96% found once; its top ten account for around 5%. Sequenced: PBMCs. These receptors were obtained from a woman aged 18 to 35 in good health and CMV-seropositive. The CDR3 runs from the conserved cysteine through the conserved F or W. The D gene is left open where the match is weak. Where a row states a size, it is once, few, many or the class of an expanded clone; other rows omit it.

v_call	clone_size	d_call	j_call	cdr3_aa	cdr3_nt
TRBV28	-	TRBD1	TRBJ2-4	CASSRQGIGVAKNIQYF	TGTGCCAGCAGTCGACAGGGAATAGGGGTAGCCAAAAACATTCAGTACTTC
TRBV7-3	-	-	TRBJ2-7	CASSLQGGTASYEQYF	TGTGCCAGCAGCTTACAGGGCGGGACAGCCTCCTACGAGCAGTACTTC
TRBV11-2	-	-	TRBJ2-3	CASSFSGASTDTQYF	TGTGCCAGCAGCTTTAGCGGCGCCTCCACAGATACGCAGTATTTT
TRBV29-1	-	TRBD2	TRBJ2-2	CSVGVAGAGELFF	TGCAGCGTTGGGGTAGCGGGAGCGGGGGAGCTGTTTTTT
TRBV6-1	once	-	TRBJ1-6	CASSDHIYNSPLHF	TGTGCCAGCAGTGATCACATCTATAATTCACCCCTCCACTTT
TRBV7-9	-	TRBD1	TRBJ2-7	CASSQGRDRGVGSYEQYF	TGTGCCAGCAGCCAGGGGCGGGACAGGGGAGTTGGATCCTACGAGCAGTACTTC
TRBV2	-	-	TRBJ2-2	CASSVARNTGELFF	TGTGCCAGCAGTGTGGCCAGAAACACCGGGGAGCTGTTTTTT
TRBV30	once	-	TRBJ2-7	CAWSVAVNYEQYF	TGTGCCTGGAGCGTGGCGGTTAACTACGAGCAGTACTTC
TRBV11-2	-	TRBD1	TRBJ2-1	CASSRTDRAHEQFF	TGTGCCAGCAGCCGGACGGACAGGGCTCATGAGCAGTTCTTC
TRBV5-5	-	-	TRBJ1-2	CASSLVPDNYGYTF	TGTGCCAGCAGCTTGGTTCCAGATAACTATGGCTACACCTTC
TRBV29-1	-	TRBD2	TRBJ2-5	CSGGRGYQETQYF	TGCAGCGGCGGGCGGGGGTACCAAGAGACCCAGTACTTC
TRBV30	-	-	TRBJ2-3	CAWSVGGALPDTQYF	TGTGCCTGGAGTGTAGGGGGGGCGCTCCCAGATACGCAGTATTTT
TRBV30	-	TRBD2	TRBJ2-2	CASRGGKTNTGELFF	TGTGCCTCCCGCGGGGGGAAGACGAACACCGGGGAGCTGTTTTTT
TRBV18	-	-	TRBJ1-2	CASSPTTTGSGYGYTF	TGTGCCAGCTCACCAACCACCACAGGGAGTGGGTATGGCTACACCTTC
TRBV19	-	TRBD1	TRBJ2-1	CASSKTGEAYNEQFF	TGTGCCAGTAGTAAGACAGGGGAAGCCTACAATGAGCAGTTCTTC